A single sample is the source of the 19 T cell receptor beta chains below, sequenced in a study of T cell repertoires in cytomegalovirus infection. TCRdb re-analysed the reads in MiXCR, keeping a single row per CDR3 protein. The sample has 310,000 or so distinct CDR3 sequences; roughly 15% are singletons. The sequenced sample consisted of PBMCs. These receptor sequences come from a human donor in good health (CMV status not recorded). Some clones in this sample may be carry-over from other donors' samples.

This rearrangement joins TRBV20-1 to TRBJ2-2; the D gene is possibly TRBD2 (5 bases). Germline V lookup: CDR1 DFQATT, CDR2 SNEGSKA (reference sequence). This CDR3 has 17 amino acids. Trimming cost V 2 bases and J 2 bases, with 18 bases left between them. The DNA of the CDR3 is TGCAGTGCTAGACCTCCCTCAGGCCGGGGTAACACCGGGGAGCTGTTTTTT. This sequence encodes CSARPPSGRGNTGELFF.

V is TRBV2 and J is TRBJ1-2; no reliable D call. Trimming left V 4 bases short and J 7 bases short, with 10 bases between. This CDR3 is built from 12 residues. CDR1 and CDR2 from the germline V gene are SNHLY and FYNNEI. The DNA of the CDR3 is TGTGCCAGCAGTGCTGACTTGTCTGGCTACACCTTC. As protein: CASSADLSGYTF.

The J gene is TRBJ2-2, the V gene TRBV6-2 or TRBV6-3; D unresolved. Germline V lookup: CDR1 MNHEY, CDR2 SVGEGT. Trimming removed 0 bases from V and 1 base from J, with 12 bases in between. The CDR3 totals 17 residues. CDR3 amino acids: CASSYSWPAVNTGELFF. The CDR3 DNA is TGTGCCAGCAGTTACTCGTGGCCGGCTGTGAACACCGGGGAGCTGTTTTTT.

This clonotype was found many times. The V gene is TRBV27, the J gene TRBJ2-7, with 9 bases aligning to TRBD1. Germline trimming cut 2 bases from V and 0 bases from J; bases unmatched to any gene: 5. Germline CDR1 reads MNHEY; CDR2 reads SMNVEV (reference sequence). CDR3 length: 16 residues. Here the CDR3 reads CASSLNGQGSSYEQYF. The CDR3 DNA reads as TGTGCCAGCAGTTTAAACGGACAGGGGAGCTCCTACGAGCAGTACTTC.

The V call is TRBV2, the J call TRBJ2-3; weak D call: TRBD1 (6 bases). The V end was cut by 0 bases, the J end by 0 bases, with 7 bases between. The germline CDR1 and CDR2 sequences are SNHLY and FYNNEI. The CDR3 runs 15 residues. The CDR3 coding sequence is TGTGCCAGCAGTGAAGCCAGGGGAAGCACAGATACGCAGTATTTT. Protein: CASSEARGSTDTQYF. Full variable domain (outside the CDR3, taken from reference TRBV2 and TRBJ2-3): EPEVTQTPSHQVTQMGQEVILRCVPISNHLYFYWYRQILGQKVEFLVSFYNNEISEKSEIFDDQFSVERPDGSNFTLKIRSTKLEDSAMYFCASSEARGSTDTQYFGPGTRLTVL.

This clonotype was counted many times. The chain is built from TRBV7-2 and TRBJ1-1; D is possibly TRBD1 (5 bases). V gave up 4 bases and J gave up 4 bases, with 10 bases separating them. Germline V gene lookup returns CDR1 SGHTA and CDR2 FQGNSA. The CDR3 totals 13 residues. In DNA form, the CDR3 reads TGTGCCAGCAGCTCAAGCAGGGTCACTGAAGCTTTCTTT. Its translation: CASSSSRVTEAFF.

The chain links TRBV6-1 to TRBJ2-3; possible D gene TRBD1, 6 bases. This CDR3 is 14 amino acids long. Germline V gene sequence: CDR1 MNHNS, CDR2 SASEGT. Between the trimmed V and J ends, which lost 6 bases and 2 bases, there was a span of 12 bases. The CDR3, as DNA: TGTGCCAGCAGATTGAACAGGGCCACAGATACGCAGTATTTT. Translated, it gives CASRLNRATDTQYF.

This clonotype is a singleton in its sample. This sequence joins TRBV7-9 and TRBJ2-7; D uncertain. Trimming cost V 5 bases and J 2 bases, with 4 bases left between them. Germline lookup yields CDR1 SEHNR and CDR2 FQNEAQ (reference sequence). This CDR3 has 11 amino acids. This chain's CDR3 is CASSRTYEQYF. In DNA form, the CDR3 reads TGTGCCAGCAGCCGTACCTACGAGCAGTACTTC.

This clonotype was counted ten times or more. This CDR3 is CASSSMGTSNEQFF. DNA of the CDR3: TGTGCCAGCAGCTCCATGGGTACTAGCAATGAGCAGTTCTTC. This sequence joins TRBV7-2 and TRBJ2-1; a possible D gene is TRBD2 (5 bases). V was trimmed by 4 bases and J by 6 bases, leaving 13 bases between them. The germline V gene has CDR1 SGHTA and CDR2 FQGNSA. The CDR3 sequence is 14 residues long.

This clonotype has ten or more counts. The CDR3 loop reads CASSLGVGSAYEQYF. DNA for the CDR3: TGTGCCAGCAGCTTAGGGGTGGGTTCAGCCTACGAGCAGTACTTC. The chain combines TRBV7-2 with TRBJ2-7; D is ambiguous. The CDR3 extends over 15 amino acids. Germline CDR1 and CDR2: SGHTA and FQGNSA. V dropped 1 base and J dropped 2 bases, with 12 bases sitting between them.

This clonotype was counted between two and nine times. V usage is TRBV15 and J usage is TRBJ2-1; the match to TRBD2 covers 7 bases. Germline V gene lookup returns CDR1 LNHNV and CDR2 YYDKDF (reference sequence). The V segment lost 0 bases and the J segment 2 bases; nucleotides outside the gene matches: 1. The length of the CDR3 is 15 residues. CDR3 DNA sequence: TGTGCCACCAGCAGAGATCGGGGGGCCTACAATGAGCAGTTCTTC. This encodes CATSRDRGAYNEQFF.

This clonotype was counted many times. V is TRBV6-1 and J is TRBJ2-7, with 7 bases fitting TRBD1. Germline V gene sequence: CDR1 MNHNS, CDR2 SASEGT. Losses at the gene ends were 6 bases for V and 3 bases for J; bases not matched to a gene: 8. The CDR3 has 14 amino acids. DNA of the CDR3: TGTGCCAGCAGCACAGGGGCCTTGATCTACGAGCAGTACTTC. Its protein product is CASSTGALIYEQYF.

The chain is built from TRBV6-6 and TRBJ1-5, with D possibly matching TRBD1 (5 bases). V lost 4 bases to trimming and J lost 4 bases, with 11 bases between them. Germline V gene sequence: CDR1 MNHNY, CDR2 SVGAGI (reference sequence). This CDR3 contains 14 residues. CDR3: CASSLQGQNQPQHF. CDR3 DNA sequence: TGTGCCAGCAGTTTGCAGGGCCAGAATCAGCCCCAGCATTTT.

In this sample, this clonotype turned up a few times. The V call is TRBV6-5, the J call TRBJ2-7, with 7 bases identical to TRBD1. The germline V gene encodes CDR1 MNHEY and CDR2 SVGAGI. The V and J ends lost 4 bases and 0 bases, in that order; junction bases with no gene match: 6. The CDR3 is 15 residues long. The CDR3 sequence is CASSWTGDSSYEQYF. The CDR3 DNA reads TGTGCCAGCAGTTGGACAGGCGATAGCTCCTACGAGCAGTACTTC.

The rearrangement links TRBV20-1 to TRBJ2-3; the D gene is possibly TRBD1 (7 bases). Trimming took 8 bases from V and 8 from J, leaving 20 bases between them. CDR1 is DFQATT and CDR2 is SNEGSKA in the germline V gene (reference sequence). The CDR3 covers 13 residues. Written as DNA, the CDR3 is TGCAGTCCAGGGGGTCGGGGGCAGGCTACGCAGTATTTT. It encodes CSPGGRGQATQYF.

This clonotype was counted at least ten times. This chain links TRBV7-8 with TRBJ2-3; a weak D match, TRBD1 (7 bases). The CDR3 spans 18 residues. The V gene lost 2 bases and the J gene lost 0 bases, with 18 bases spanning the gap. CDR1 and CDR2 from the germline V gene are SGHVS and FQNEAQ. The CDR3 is CASSLQAPGGRSTDTQYF. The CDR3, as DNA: TGTGCCAGCAGCTTACAAGCTCCAGGGGGGCGAAGCACAGATACGCAGTATTTT.

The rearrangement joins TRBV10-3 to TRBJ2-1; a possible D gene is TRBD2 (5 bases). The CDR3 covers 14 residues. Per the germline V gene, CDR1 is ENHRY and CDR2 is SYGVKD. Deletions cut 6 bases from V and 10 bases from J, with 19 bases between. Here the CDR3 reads CAISIAPSQREQFF. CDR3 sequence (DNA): TGTGCCATCAGCATAGCGCCCTCACAAAGGGAGCAGTTCTTC.

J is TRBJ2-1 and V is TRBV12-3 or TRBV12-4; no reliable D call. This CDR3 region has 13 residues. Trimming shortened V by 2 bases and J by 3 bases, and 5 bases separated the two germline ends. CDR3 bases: TGTGCCAGCAGTTTATTGCTCTACAATGAGCAGTTCTTC. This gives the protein CASSLLLYNEQFF.

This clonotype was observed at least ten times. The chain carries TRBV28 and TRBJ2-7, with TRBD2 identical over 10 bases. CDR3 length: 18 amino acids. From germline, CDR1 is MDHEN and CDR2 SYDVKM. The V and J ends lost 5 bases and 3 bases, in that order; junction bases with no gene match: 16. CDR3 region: CASSHPRPGTSVFYEQYF. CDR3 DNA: TGTGCCAGCAGTCACCCAAGACCCGGGACTAGCGTTTTCTACGAGCAGTACTTC.